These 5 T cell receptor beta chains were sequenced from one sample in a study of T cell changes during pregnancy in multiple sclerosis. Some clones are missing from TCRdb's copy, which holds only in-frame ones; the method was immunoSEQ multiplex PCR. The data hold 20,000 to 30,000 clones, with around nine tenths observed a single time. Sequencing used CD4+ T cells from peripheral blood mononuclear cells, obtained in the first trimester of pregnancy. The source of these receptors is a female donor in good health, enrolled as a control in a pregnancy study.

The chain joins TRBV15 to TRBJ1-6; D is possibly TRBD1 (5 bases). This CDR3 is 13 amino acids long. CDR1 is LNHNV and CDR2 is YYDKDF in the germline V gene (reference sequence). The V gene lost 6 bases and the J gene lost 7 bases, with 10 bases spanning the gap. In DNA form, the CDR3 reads TGTGCCACCAGAGGCGACAGCAATTCACCCCTCCACTTT. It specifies CATRGDSNSPLHF. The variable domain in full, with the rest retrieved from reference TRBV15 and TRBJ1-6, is DAMVIQNPRYQVTQFGKPVTLSCSQTLNHNVMYWYQQKSSQAPKLLFHYYDKDFNNEADTPDNFQSRRPNTSFCFLDIRSPGLGDTAMYLCATRGDSNSPLHFGNGTRLTVT.

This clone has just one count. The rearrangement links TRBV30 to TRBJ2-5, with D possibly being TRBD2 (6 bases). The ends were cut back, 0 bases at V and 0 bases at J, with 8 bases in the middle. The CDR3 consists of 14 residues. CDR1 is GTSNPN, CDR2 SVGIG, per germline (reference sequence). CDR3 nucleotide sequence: TGTGCCTGGAGTGTGGGACTTCACCAAGAGACCCAGTACTTC. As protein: CAWSVGLHQETQYF.

The chain's CDR3 is CASSFAGQETQYF. The CDR3 nucleotides read TGTGCCAGCAGCTTCGCGGGTCAAGAGACCCAGTACTTC. The chain recombines TRBV7-2 with TRBJ2-5; possible D gene TRBD2, 5 bases. CDR1 and CDR2 from the germline V gene are SGHTA and FQGNSA. Trimming pared 3 bases from V and 2 bases from J, leaving 7 bases between. The CDR3 is made up of 13 amino acids.

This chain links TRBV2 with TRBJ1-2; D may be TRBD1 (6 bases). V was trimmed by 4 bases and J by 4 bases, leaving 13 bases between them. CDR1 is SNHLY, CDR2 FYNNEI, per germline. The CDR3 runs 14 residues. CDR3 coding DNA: TGTGCCAGCAGTGGGGTGGACAGTCGCTATGGCTACACCTTC. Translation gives CASSGVDSRYGYTF.

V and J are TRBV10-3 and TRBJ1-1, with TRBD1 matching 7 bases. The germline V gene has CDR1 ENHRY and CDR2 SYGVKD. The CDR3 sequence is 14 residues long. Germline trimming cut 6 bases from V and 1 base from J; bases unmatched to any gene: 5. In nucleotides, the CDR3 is TGTGCCATCAGCGGACAGGCAGGGAACACTGAAGCTTTCTTT. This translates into CAISGQAGNTEAFF.